A single sample is the source of the 5 T cell receptor beta chains below, sequenced in a study of T cell changes during pregnancy in multiple sclerosis. Sequencing used immunoSEQ multiplex PCR; TCRdb keeps in-frame clones, though not all of them. The profile shows almost 95,000 clones, 92% of them singletons. The input for sequencing was peripheral blood, taken in the first trimester of pregnancy. These receptors all stem from a female donor with multiple sclerosis, enrolled in a pregnancy study.

J is TRBJ2-1 and V is TRBV30; 14 nucleotides align to TRBD2. Looked up from germline, CDR1 is GTSNPN and CDR2 is SVGIG (reference sequence). J was trimmed by 6 bases and V by 2 bases; bases with no gene match: 24. The CDR3 runs to 22 residues. The CDR3 loop is CAWSLAIKGRTSGRSLLNEQFF. In nucleotides, the CDR3 is TGTGCCTGGAGTTTGGCTATAAAGGGGAGGACTAGCGGGAGGAGCTTGCTCAATGAGCAGTTCTTC.

The chain has TRBV11-2 and TRBJ2-7; 8 positions match TRBD1. Germline trimming cut 3 bases from V and 11 bases from J; bases unmatched to any gene: 12. This CDR3 has 14 residues. In germline, CDR1 is SGHAT, CDR2 FQNNGV. The CDR3 nucleotides are TGTGCCAGCAGCTTCCTCTCCTCAGGGGGCGTTAAGTACTTC. Translated: CASSFLSSGGVKYF.

The chain is built from TRBV19 and TRBJ2-6, with D unresolved. Deletions cut 5 bases from V and 0 bases from J, with 5 bases between. The CDR3 totals 14 residues. The germline V gene has CDR1 LNHDA and CDR2 SQIVND (reference sequence). The CDR3 sequence is CASSWSSGANVLTF. As DNA, the CDR3 is TGTGCCAGTAGTTGGAGCTCTGGGGCCAACGTCCTGACTTTC.

The rearrangement uses TRBV12-5 and TRBJ2-7, with 8 bases fitting TRBD1. Unmatched junction bases numbered 6, after V lost 0 bases and J lost 2 bases. This CDR3 is built from 16 residues. In germline, CDR1 is LGHNT, CDR2 FRNRAP. The CDR3 DNA sequence: TGTGCTAGTGGTTTGGTAACGGGACAGGTGGCCTACGAGCAGTACTTC. It specifies CASGLVTGQVAYEQYF.

The V call is TRBV4-1, the J call TRBJ2-5, with D possibly matching TRBD1 (6 bases). Looked up from germline, CDR1 is MGHRA and CDR2 is YSYEKL. Trimming stripped 3 bases from V and 5 bases from J, with 10 bases between. The CDR3 loop spans 13 amino acids. The chain's CDR3 is CASSQGAVETQYF. The CDR3 region has the DNA TGCGCCAGCAGCCAGGGGGCGGTGGAGACCCAGTACTTC.